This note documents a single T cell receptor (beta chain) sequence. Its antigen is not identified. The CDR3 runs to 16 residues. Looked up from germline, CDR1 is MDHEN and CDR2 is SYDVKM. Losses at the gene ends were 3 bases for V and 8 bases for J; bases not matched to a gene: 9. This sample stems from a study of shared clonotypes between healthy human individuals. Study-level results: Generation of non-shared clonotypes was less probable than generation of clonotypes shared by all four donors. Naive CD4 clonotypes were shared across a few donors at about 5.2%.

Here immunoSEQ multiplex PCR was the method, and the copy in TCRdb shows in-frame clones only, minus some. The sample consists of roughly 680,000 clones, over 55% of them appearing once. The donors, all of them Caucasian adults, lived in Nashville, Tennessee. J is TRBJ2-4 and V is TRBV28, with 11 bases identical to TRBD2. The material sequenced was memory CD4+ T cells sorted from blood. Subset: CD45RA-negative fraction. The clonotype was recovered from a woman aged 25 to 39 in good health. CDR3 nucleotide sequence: TGTGCCAGCAGTTTGCCCCCTAGCGGGAGGCTTGACATTCAGTACTTC. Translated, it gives CASSLPPSGRLDIQYF.